Listed below are T cell receptor beta chains from one sample, sequenced in a study of CD8 T cells in ankylosing spondylitis. TCRdb processed the 5' RACE reads anew with MiXCR; each CDR3 protein has one entry. This table has about 390,000 distinct CDR3 sequences, around 20% appearing once. The specimen was blood, either unsorted or a sorted T cell fraction (not recorded which). These receptors were taken from a male donor with ankylosing spondylitis. The CDR3 runs from the conserved cysteine through the conserved F or W. Fields, in order: V gene, clone size, J gene, D gene, CDR3 DNA, CDR3 protein. A D gene is named only where the DNA matches it firmly. Size tells how often a clone was seen (once, few, many) or the class of an expanded clone, and some rows leave it out.

TRBV10-3	few	TRBJ2-4	TRBD2	TGTGCCATCAGTGAGTCACTAGCGGCCCGGTCCAAAAACATTCAGTACTTC	CAISESLAARSKNIQYF
TRBV28	many	TRBJ2-1	NA	TGTGCCAGCAGTGAGACATATGAGCAGTTCTTC	CASSETYEQFF
TRBV28	NA	TRBJ1-6	TRBD1	TGTGCCAGCGCCCGGGGACAGACATTCTCACCCCTCCACTTT	CASARGQTFSPLHF
TRBV3-1	NA	TRBJ1-3	NA	TGTGCCAGCAGCCAAGATCGGGGTTCCACCATATATTTT	CASSQDRGSTIYF
TRBV20-1	few	TRBJ1-5	NA	TGCAGTGCTAGTTTGGGGCAGGCAAATCAGCCCCAGCATTTT	CSASLGQANQPQHF
TRBV18	NA	TRBJ2-2	NA	TGTGCCAGCTCACCGGGTATCGGCGGATACACCGGGGAGCTGTTTTTT	CASSPGIGGYTGELFF
TRBV2	NA	TRBJ2-3	NA	TGTGCCAGCAGTGAAAGGGACCTCCGCACAGATACGCAGTATTTT	CASSERDLRTDTQYF
TRBV3-1	NA	TRBJ2-6	NA	TGTGCCAGCAGCCAAGATCCGGCAGGCGCCTCTGGGGCCAACGTCCTGACTTTC	CASSQDPAGASGANVLTF
TRBV20-1	NA	TRBJ2-3	TRBD2	TGCAGTGCTGACCGGGACTACCAATCTAGCACAGATACGCAGTATTTT	CSADRDYQSSTDTQYF
TRBV2	few	TRBJ1-1	NA	TGTGCCAGCAGGCCCGACGGACATGAAGCTTTCTTT	CASRPDGHEAFF
TRBV7-9	NA	TRBJ2-7	NA	TGTGCCAGCAGCTTAAGCGGAACAGGGCCGGGGGACGAGCAGTACTTC	CASSLSGTGPGDEQYF
TRBV29-1	NA	TRBJ1-2	NA	TGCAGCGTTGAACCGCAAGCGGGTGCCTATGGCTACACCTTC	CSVEPQAGAYGYTF
TRBV7-2	NA	TRBJ2-1	NA	TGTGCCAGCAGTAGATCCGGGAACCATGAGCAGTTCTTC	CASSRSGNHEQFF
TRBV7-7	few	TRBJ2-5	TRBD2	TGTGCTAGCAGTCCACTAGCGGGAGGTCCCCAAGAGACCCAGTACTTC	CASSPLAGGPQETQYF
TRBV20-1	few	TRBJ2-7	NA	TGCAGTGCTTCTCGGGACTTCTACGAGCAGTACTTC	CSASRDFYEQYF
TRBV11-2	many	TRBJ2-7	NA	TGTGCCAGCAGCTTGCTGCCCTACGAGCAGTACTTC	CASSLLPYEQYF
TRBV7-9	once	TRBJ2-2	NA	TGTGCCAGGCCATTAGGAGCGGGTAACACCGGGGAGCTGTTTTTT	CARPLGAGNTGELFF
TRBV7-9	once	TRBJ1-4	NA	TGTGCCAGCAGCTTCGGGAGGGCTAATGAAAAACTGTTTTTT	CASSFGRANEKLFF
TRBV6-5	NA	TRBJ2-7	NA	TGTGCCAGCAGTTCCAGGACAGTCTCCTACGAGCAGTACTTC	CASSSRTVSYEQYF
TRBV7-8	NA	TRBJ1-2	TRBD1	TGTGCCAGCAGCGCGGGACAGGGGATTACCTACACCTTC	CASSAGQGITYTF
TRBV20-1	NA	TRBJ1-5	TRBD1	TGCAGTGCTACGGCAGGGGGGGAAGATCAGCCCCAGCATTTT	CSATAGGEDQPQHF
TRBV21-1	NA	TRBJ2-7	NA	TGTGCCAGCACTATACCTGGCCGCGTTGGAGGCGAGCAGTACTTC	CASTIPGRVGGEQYF
TRBV5-6	few	TRBJ2-7	TRBD2	TGTGCCAGCAGCTCCGGACTAGCGACCTACGAGCAGTACTTC	CASSSGLATYEQYF